The 27 T cell receptor beta chains presented below share a single source sample, sequenced in a study of cytomegalovirus exposure and HLA in healthy donors. 13 Jbeta primers and 60 Vbeta primers were used for the PCR. The table came from immunoSEQ multiplex PCR; TCRdb's copy has only in-frame clones and leaves some out. This repertoire shows approximately 120,000 clones, less than 80% found once; its top ten account for roughly 3%. Sequenced: PBMCs. The source is a woman between 45 and 60 years old in good health and CMV-seronegative.

J is TRBJ1-5 and V is TRBV9; D gene unclear. Germline assignment: CDR1 SGDLS and CDR2 YYNGEE. This CDR3 comprises 14 residues. V lost 3 bases and J lost 1, with 8 bases in between. The chain's CDR3 is CASSGGPSNQPQHF. The CDR3 DNA is TGTGCCAGCAGCGGTGGGCCGAGCAATCAGCCCCAGCATTTT.

The rearrangement uses TRBV27 and TRBJ2-1, with 11 bases lining up with TRBD2. With V trimmed by 10 bases and J by 8 bases, 10 bases remained unmatched. The length of the CDR3 is 14 residues. Germline CDR1 is MNHEY and CDR2 is SMNVEV (reference sequence). The CDR3 is CATPLAGVPDEQFF. CDR3 coding DNA: TGTGCCACCCCACTAGCGGGAGTTCCGGATGAGCAGTTCTTC.

Comments on this clone: Other DNA sequences within the sample encode an identical CDR3. This rearrangement joins TRBV7-2 to TRBJ1-5; D is uncertain. V dropped 5 bases and J dropped 0 bases, with 5 bases sitting between them. Germline values: CDR1 SGHTA, CDR2 FQGNSA. The CDR3 totals 13 residues. The DNA for the CDR3 is TGTGCCAGCAGCCCCAATAGCAATCAGCCCCAGCATTTT. Translated: CASSPNSNQPQHF.

This clone came up a few times. The rearrangement links TRBV4-1 to TRBJ1-5; D is unresolved. Trimming left V 0 bases short and J 7 bases short, with 7 bases between. This CDR3 spans 13 amino acids. CDR1 and CDR2 from the germline V gene are MGHRA and YSYEKL. DNA of the CDR3: TGCGCCAGCAGCCAAGATGTCCGGCAGCCCCAGCATTTT. Translating gives CASSQDVRQPQHF.

This clone was seen more than once but under ten times. The chain combines TRBV27 with TRBJ1-1, with 9 bases that match TRBD1. This CDR3 comprises 12 residues. From germline, CDR1 is MNHEY and CDR2 SMNVEV (reference sequence). The V gene end was trimmed by 6 bases and the J gene end by 4 bases; junction bases not matched to a gene: 0. CDR3 bases: TGTGCCAGCAGGACAGGGGGCACTGAAGCTTTCTTT. Translating gives CASRTGGTEAFF.

The rearrangement uses TRBV10-3 and TRBJ1-2; TRBD1 is a possible D gene (6 bases). From germline, CDR1 is ENHRY and CDR2 SYGVKD. CDR3 length equals 12 residues. The ends were cut back, 9 bases at V and 5 bases at J, with 13 bases in the middle. This CDR3 reads CAMHYRVYGYTF. The CDR3 DNA sequence: TGTGCCATGCATTACAGGGTATATGGCTACACCTTC.

This clone was found once. The chain links TRBV6-6 to TRBJ1-1; D might be TRBD1 (5 bases). Trimming took off 5 bases at V and 1 base at J, with 8 bases between the two ends. This CDR3 region has 13 residues. Germline V lookup: CDR1 MNHNY, CDR2 SVGAGI (reference sequence). CDR3 nucleotide sequence: TGTGCCAGCAGTAGGACAAGGAACACTGAAGCTTTCTTT. Protein sequence: CASSRTRNTEAFF.

In DNA form, the CDR3 reads TGTGCCAGCAGTCTAGAGAACACCGGGGAGCTGTTTTTT. Translated, it gives CASSLENTGELFF. The J gene is TRBJ2-2, the V gene TRBV6-6; the D is unclear. Germline loops: CDR1 MNHNY, CDR2 SVGAGI (reference sequence). The V gene lost 5 bases and the J gene lost 1 base, with 5 bases spanning the gap. The CDR3 covers 13 residues.

The chain links TRBV4-3 to TRBJ2-3, with D possibly being TRBD2 (6 bases). Germline V gives CDR1 LGHNA, CDR2 YSLEER. The CDR3 has 16 amino acids. Trimming left V 4 bases short and J 0 bases short, with 14 bases between. CDR3 sequence: CASSLLGGASTDTQYF. The CDR3 DNA is TGCGCCAGCAGCCTTTTGGGAGGAGCTAGCACAGATACGCAGTATTTT.

V is TRBV5-6 and J is TRBJ1-3, with unresolved D. The V end was cut by 4 bases, the J end by 8 bases, with 13 bases between. CDR3 length: 13 residues. Germline CDR1 reads SGHDT; CDR2 reads YYEEEE. The chain's CDR3 is CASSPFSGDTIYF. CDR3 sequence (DNA): TGTGCCAGCAGCCCTTTCAGCGGAGACACCATATATTTT.

This chain links TRBV28 with TRBJ1-1, with a tentative D call TRBD1 (6 bases). CDR3 length equals 16 residues. Between the trimmed V and J ends, which lost 4 bases and 1 base, there was a span of 16 bases. Germline V gene data show CDR1 as MDHEN and CDR2 as SYDVKM. In nucleotides, the CDR3 is TGTGCCAGCAGTTCCCCGGGACATCCTAGGAACACTGAAGCTTTCTTT. Amino acids: CASSSPGHPRNTEAFF. The full variable domain, its missing parts supplied by reference TRBV28 and TRBJ1-1, is DVKVTQSSRYLVKRTGEKVFLECVQDMDHENMFWYRQDPGLGLRLIYFSYDVKMKEKGDIPEGYSVSREKKERFSLILESASTNQTSMYLCASSSPGHPRNTEAFFGQGTRLTVV.

About this clone itself: The sample carries other DNA sequences with the same CDR3. DNA for the CDR3: TGTGCCTGGAGTGTAGCTGAGACCCAGTACTTC. It yields the protein CAWSVAETQYF. The chain links TRBV30 to TRBJ2-5; no clear D. Trimming took 0 bases from V and 5 from J, leaving 4 bases between them. The germline gives CDR1 GTSNPN, CDR2 SVGIG (reference sequence). This CDR3 has 11 residues.

The genes are TRBV6-5 and TRBJ2-1; 7 bases match TRBD1. Germline V gives CDR1 MNHEY, CDR2 SVGAGI. The CDR3 loop spans 16 amino acids. J lost 3 bases, V lost 2 bases, and 7 bases had no gene match. CDR3 sequence reads: CASSYEGAGIYNEQFF. CDR3 bases: TGTGCCAGCAGTTACGAGGGGGCTGGGATCTACAATGAGCAGTTCTTC.

The V gene is TRBV28, the J gene TRBJ2-4, with D possibly being TRBD2 (6 bases). The CDR3 has 14 amino acids. The V end lost 3 bases, the J end lost 2 bases, and 8 bases lay between the germline ends. The germline CDR1 and CDR2 sequences are MDHEN and SYDVKM. CDR3 sequence reads: CASSFRGTKNIQYF. The CDR3 DNA sequence: TGTGCCAGCAGTTTTCGGGGGACCAAAAACATTCAGTACTTC.

This chain uses TRBV4-1 with TRBJ2-5; 11 nucleotides align to TRBD2. V trimming: 3 bases; J trimming: 5 bases; junction bases outside the gene matches: 8. This CDR3 comprises 16 residues. The germline V gene encodes CDR1 MGHRA and CDR2 YSYEKL. CDR3 sequence reads: CASSQLSGRGEETQYF. In nucleotides, the CDR3 is TGCGCCAGCAGCCAGCTTAGCGGGAGGGGGGAGGAGACCCAGTACTTC.

The chain links TRBV7-9 to TRBJ1-2; D gene unclear. There are 12 residues in the CDR3. The germline V and J ends were trimmed by 4 bases and 7 bases, with 10 bases remaining between them. Germline CDR1 reads SEHNR; CDR2 reads FQNEAQ (reference sequence). Here the CDR3 DNA reads TGTGCCAGCAGCTCCGGGGTTCCTGGCTACACCTTC. Translating it yields CASSSGVPGYTF.

This chain links TRBV6-6 with TRBJ1-2, with 8 bases lining up with TRBD1. The CDR3 has 14 amino acids. Losses at the gene ends were 2 bases for V and 4 bases for J; bases not matched to a gene: 3. CDR1 MNHNY and CDR2 SVGAGI come from the germline V gene (reference sequence). CDR3 bases: TGTGCCAGCAGTTACACCGGACAGGGCTATGGCTACACCTTC. Translation: CASSYTGQGYGYTF.

This chain links TRBV28 with TRBJ2-3, with TRBD1 identical over 11 bases. The CDR3 is 16 amino acids. Looked up from germline, CDR1 is MDHEN and CDR2 is SYDVKM. V shed 2 bases and J 2 bases; nucleotides not matched to a gene: 3. CDR3 sequence: CASSLIGQGATDTQYF. CDR3 DNA sequence: TGTGCCAGCAGTTTAATTGGACAGGGGGCCACAGATACGCAGTATTTT.

The V call is TRBV25-1, the J call TRBJ2-2; D might be TRBD2 (7 bases). Between the trimmed V and J ends, which lost 3 bases and 3 bases, there was a span of 14 bases. The CDR3 has 16 amino acids. Germline V gene sequence: CDR1 MGHDK, CDR2 SYGVNS. Here the CDR3 reads CASSDGEGGYTGELFF. As DNA, the CDR3 is TGTGCCAGCAGTGATGGGGAGGGGGGATACACCGGGGAGCTGTTTTTT. Looking up the rest from reference TRBV25-1 and TRBJ2-2 gives the full variable domain: EADIYQTPRYLVIGTGKKITLECSQTMGHDKMYWYQQDPGMELHLIHYSYGVNSTEKGDLSSESTVSRIRTEHFPLTLESARPSHTSQYLCASSDGEGGYTGELFFGEGSRLTVL.

V gene TRBV5-1 combines with J gene TRBJ2-2; 10 bases match TRBD2. CDR1 is SGHRS and CDR2 is YFSETQ in the germline V gene. Trimming removed 0 bases from V and 7 bases from J; junction bases left unmatched: 21. This CDR3 has 21 amino acids. The CDR3 region has the DNA TGCGCCAGCAGCTTGGACAGGGTGGGGTTTAGTAGCGGGAGGTTACTCGGGGAGCTGTTTTTT. Its protein is CASSLDRVGFSSGRLLGELFF.

J is TRBJ1-5 and V is TRBV7-9; D is uncertain. The V and J ends lost 1 base and 10 bases respectively, with 11 bases between them. The CDR3 runs to 13 residues. From germline, CDR1 is SEHNR and CDR2 FQNEAQ (reference sequence). CDR3 nucleotide sequence: TGTGCCAGCAGCTTAGGAGAGGGAGCTCCCCAGCATTTT. Protein sequence: CASSLGEGAPQHF.

Only a few counts were recorded for this clone. The chain recombines TRBV19 with TRBJ2-5; 7 bases agree with TRBD1. Losses at the gene ends were 3 bases for V and 4 bases for J; bases not matched to a gene: 2. Germline V gene sequence: CDR1 LNHDA, CDR2 SQIVND (reference sequence). There are 13 residues in the CDR3. This chain's CDR3 is CASSINRGETQYF. In nucleotides, the CDR3 is TGTGCCAGTAGTATTAACAGGGGAGAGACCCAGTACTTC.

The chain employs TRBV30 and TRBJ2-7, with D perhaps TRBD1 (6 bases). With 2 bases removed from V and 3 bases from J, the gap between germline ends came to 11 bases. Per the germline V gene, CDR1 is GTSNPN and CDR2 is SVGIG (reference sequence). The CDR3 has 13 residues. The CDR3 sequence: CAWSSRQDYEQYF. The CDR3 DNA follows: TGTGCCTGGAGTTCCCGACAGGACTACGAGCAGTACTTC.

The CDR3: CASRDRGTDTQYF. Here the CDR3 DNA reads TGTGCCAGCAGGGACAGGGGGACAGATACGCAGTATTTT. The chain employs TRBV28 and TRBJ2-3; 10 nucleotides line up with TRBD1. This CDR3 contains 13 residues. With V trimmed by 6 bases and J by 3 bases, 0 bases remained unmatched. The germline V gene encodes CDR1 MDHEN and CDR2 SYDVKM.

This sequence joins TRBV10-3 and TRBJ1-1, with D possibly TRBD1 on 5 matching bases. CDR1 and CDR2 from the germline V gene are ENHRY and SYGVKD. The CDR3 contains 15 residues. V lost 2 bases, J lost 0 bases, and 10 bases lay in between. For the CDR3, the DNA is TGTGCCATCAGTGAGGGGCAGGGCATGAACACTGAAGCTTTCTTT. Amino acids: CAISEGQGMNTEAFF.

The chain recombines TRBV2 with TRBJ2-5, with a tentative D call TRBD2 (5 bases). V was shortened by 6 bases and J by 1 base, with 15 bases between the two germline ends. The CDR3 runs to 15 residues. Germline V gene lookup returns CDR1 SNHLY and CDR2 FYNNEI. CDR3 DNA sequence: TGTGCCAGCAGATCCCTTGGAGGCCGCCAAGAGACCCAGTACTTC. This translates into CASRSLGGRQETQYF.

The chain links TRBV20-1 to TRBJ1-2, with TRBD1 matching over 9 bases. The V and J ends lost 6 bases and 8 bases, in that order; junction bases with no gene match: 4. CDR1 is DFQATT and CDR2 is SNEGSKA in the germline V gene (reference sequence). The CDR3 is 11 amino acids. CDR3 region: CSAGDRVGYTF. CDR3 in DNA: TGCAGTGCGGGGGACAGGGTCGGCTACACCTTC.